This T cell receptor (beta chain) was documented in a study of blood T cell repertoires in COVID-19 (dated by TCRdb to 2020 to 2022). Study-wide context: Collaborator samples came from the United States, Italy and Spain and covered acute and convalescent phases of COVID-19. The prospective study material was composed of cDNA or gDNA derived from T cells, B-cell-depleted T cells, or PBMCs. Subjects who had been exposed to COVID-19, were actively infected with it, or had recovered from it provided the deeply sampled blood TCRbeta repertoires that made up the dataset. The repertoires were released in a freely available public database intended as a resource for research on the immune response to SARS-CoV-2. Samples came from the ongoing ImmuneRACE study (first 160 participants) plus 1,254 subjects from 6 global collaborators. The sample metadata nearly always contained a de-identified subject ID, COVID-19 status, age in years and sex. Where available, HLA class I and class II types were obtained from metadata supplied by the sample provider rather than from assay-based typing.

At the junction V is shortened by 4 bases and J by 2 bases, with 8 bases in between. Based on the germline V gene (reference sequence), the CDR1 and CDR2 sequences are MNHEY and SMNVEV. The CDR3 has 14 amino acids, counting the end cysteine and phenylalanine. Only the CDR3 DNA is retained, 42 bases long and in frame from the first base. Note on this clone: The antigen this receptor binds is unknown. Base qualities are not recorded, but no much larger clone differs from it by a single base.

Participants in the prospective study were enrolled through a virtual design, were aged roughly 18 to 95 years, and lived in 20 to 30 United States geographic areas. In the prospective study, cohorts were assigned on the basis of participant-reported clinical history obtained from a screening survey and a study questionnaire. Each participant in the prospective study had whole blood, serum and a nasopharyngeal or oropharyngeal swab collected by mobile phlebotomists. Over an approximately 2-month period, participants in the prospective study had the option of providing additional blood draws and questionnaires. Before DNA extraction, prospective study blood samples were shipped either frozen or at room temperature. The immunoSEQ Assay, a bias-controlled multiplex PCR, was used to amplify TCRbeta CDR3 regions from genomic DNA. The authors' analysis ran thus. The number of nucleated cells in each sample was estimated by amplification of reference gene primers within the assay. Sequence reads were collapsed and filtered to measure the absolute abundance of every unique TCRbeta CDR3 rearrangement. Productive Simpson clonality was computed per sample as the square root of Simpson's diversity index over productive rearrangements. TCRdb's version of the immuneACCESS table is confined to in-frame rearrangements and falls short of the full clone set. An unresolved V gene accounts for under half of the shortfall where checked; the remainder is of unknown origin. V, J and clone size derive from that table, while D and trimming were established from the DNA sequence. This sample comprises approximately 240,000 clones, around 85% of them detected only once. The ten largest make up approximately 1.3% of the sample.

What the work shows at the level of the full study, not this receptor alone: The amount of clinical and demographic metadata varied by source and participant and was provided uncurated.

Sequences were obtained from PBMCs or T cells enriched from blood (not recorded which). The chain is assembled from TRBV27 and TRBJ2-2; perhaps TRBD2 is the D gene, with 6 bases matching. This clonotype was obtained from a middle-aged woman with acute COVID-19. The encoded CDR3 is CASSWGGNTGELFF. The sequenced DNA is TGTGCCAGCAGTTGGGGAGGAAACACCGGGGAGCTGTTTTTT.